This T cell receptor (beta chain) was found in a study of blood T cell repertoires in COVID-19. Study summary: Sources were T cells, B-cell-depleted T cells, or PBMCs; the material itself was cDNA or gDNA.

Under the authors' procedure: Reference gene primer amplification yielded estimated nucleated cell counts. The data were produced by immunoSEQ multiplex PCR, yet TCRdb's version contains in-frame clones alone and is incomplete. V and J calls plus clone size are reproduced from that table; the DNA served to infer D and trimming. The sample gives roughly 100,000 clones, almost 95% of which show up once; over 5.5% is in the top ten. Sequenced: peripheral blood. The sequence derives from a man aged 50 to 59 with active COVID-19.

The CDR3 sequence is CASSERTGGATDTQYF. The CDR3 nucleotides read TGTGCCAGCAGCGAAAGGACGGGAGGAGCCACAGATACGCAGTATTTT. This rearrangement joins TRBV3-1 (or the pseudogene TRBV3-2) to TRBJ2-3; 7 positions agree with TRBD2. The CDR3 has 16 amino acids. Losses at the gene ends were 5 bases for V and 2 bases for J; bases not matched to a gene: 10. In germline, CDR1 is LGHDT, CDR2 YNNKEL (reference sequence).